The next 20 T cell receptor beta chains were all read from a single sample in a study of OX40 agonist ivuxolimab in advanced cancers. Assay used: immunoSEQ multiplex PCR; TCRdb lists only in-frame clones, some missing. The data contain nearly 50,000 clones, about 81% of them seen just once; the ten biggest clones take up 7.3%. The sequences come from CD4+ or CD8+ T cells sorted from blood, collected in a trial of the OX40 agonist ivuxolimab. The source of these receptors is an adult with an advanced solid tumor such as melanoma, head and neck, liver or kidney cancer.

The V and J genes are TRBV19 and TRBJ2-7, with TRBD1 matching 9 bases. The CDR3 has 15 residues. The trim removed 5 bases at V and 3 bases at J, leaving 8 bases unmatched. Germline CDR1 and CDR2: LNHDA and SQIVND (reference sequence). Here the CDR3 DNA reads TGTGCCAGTAGTCCATGGACAGGGGCGGGCTACGAGCAGTACTTC. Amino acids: CASSPWTGAGYEQYF.

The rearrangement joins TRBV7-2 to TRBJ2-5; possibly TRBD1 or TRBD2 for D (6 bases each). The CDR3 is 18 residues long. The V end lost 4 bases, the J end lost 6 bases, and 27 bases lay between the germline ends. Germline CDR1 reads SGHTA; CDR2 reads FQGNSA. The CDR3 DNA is TGTGCCAGCAGCTCACCAGCCCAGCTATCCGGGGGCAGGAAGACCCAGTACTTC. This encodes CASSSPAQLSGGRKTQYF.

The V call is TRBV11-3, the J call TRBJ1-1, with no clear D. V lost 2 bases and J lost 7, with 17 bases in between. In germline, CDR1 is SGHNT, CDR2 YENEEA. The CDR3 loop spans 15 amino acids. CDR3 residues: CASSLRGTAPGEAFF. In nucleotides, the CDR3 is TGTGCCAGCAGCTTACGAGGTACCGCACCCGGTGAAGCTTTCTTT. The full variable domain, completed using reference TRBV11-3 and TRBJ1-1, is EAGVVQSPRYKIIEKKQPVAFWCNPISGHNTLYWYLQNLGQGPELLIRYENEEAVDDSQLPKDRFSAERLKGVDSTLKIQPAELGDSAVYLCASSLRGTAPGEAFFGQGTRLTVV.

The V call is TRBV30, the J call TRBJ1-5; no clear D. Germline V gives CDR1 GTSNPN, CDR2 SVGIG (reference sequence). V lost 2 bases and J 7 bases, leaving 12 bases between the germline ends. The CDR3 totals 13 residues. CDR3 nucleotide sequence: TGTGCCTGGAGTCCCGGACGGTGGCAGCCCCAGCATTTT. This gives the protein CAWSPGRWQPQHF.

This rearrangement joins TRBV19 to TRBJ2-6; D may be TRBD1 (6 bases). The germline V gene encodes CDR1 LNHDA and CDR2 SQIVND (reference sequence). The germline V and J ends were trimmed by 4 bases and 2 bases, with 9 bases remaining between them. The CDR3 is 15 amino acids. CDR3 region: CASSTHRAGANVLTF. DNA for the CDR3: TGTGCCAGTAGTACACACAGGGCTGGGGCCAACGTCCTGACTTTC.

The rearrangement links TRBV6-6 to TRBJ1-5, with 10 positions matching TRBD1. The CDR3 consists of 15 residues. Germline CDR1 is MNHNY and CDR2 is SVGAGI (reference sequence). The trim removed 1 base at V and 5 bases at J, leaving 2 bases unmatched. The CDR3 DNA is TGTGCCAGCAGTTACTTTGGACAGGGGGATCAGCCCCAGCATTTT. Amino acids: CASSYFGQGDQPQHF.

The CDR3: CASSLSYSSYEQYF. CDR3 sequence (DNA): TGTGCCAGCAGCCTATCATACAGCTCCTACGAGCAGTACTTC. This rearrangement joins TRBV5-6 to TRBJ2-7; the D is unclear. Trimming shortened V by 4 bases and J by 0 bases, and 11 bases separated the two germline ends. Germline assignment: CDR1 SGHDT and CDR2 YYEEEE. The CDR3 covers 14 residues.

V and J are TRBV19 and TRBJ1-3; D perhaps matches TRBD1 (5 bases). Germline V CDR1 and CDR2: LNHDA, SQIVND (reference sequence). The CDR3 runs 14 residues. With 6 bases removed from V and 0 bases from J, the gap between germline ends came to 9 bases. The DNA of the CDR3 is TGTGCCAGTAGGGAGGGGAGCTCTGGAAACACCATATATTTT. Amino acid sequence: CASREGSSGNTIYF.

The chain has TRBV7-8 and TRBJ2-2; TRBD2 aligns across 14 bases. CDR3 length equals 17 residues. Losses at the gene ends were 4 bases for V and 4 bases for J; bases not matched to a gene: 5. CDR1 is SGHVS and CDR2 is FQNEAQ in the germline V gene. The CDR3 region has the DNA TGTGCCAGCAGCTCCGGACTAGCGGGAGGAAGCACCGGGGAGCTGTTTTTT. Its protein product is CASSSGLAGGSTGELFF.

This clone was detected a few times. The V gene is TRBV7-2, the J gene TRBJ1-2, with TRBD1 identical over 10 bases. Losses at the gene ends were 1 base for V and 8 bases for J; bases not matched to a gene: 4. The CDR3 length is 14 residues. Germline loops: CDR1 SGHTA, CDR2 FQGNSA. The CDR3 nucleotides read TGTGCCAGCAGCTTAGTTGCGGACAGGGGGGGCTACACCTTC. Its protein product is CASSLVADRGGYTF.

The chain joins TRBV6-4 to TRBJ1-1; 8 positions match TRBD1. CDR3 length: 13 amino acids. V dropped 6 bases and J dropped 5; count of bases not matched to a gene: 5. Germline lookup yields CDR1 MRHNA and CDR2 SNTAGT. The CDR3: CASRADRATEAFF. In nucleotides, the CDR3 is TGTGCCAGCAGAGCGGACAGGGCGACTGAAGCTTTCTTT.

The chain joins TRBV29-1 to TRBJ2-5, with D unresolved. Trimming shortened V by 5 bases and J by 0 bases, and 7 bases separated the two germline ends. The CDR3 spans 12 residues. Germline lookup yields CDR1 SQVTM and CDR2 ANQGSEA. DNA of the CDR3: TGCAGCGTTCTAACGTACCAAGAGACCCAGTACTTC. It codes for CSVLTYQETQYF.

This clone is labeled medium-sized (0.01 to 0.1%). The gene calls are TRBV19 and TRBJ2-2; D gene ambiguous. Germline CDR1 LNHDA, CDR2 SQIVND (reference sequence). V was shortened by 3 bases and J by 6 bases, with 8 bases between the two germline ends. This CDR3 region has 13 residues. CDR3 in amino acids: CASSIQIAGELFF. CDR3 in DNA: TGTGCCAGTAGTATCCAAATTGCCGGGGAGCTGTTTTTT.

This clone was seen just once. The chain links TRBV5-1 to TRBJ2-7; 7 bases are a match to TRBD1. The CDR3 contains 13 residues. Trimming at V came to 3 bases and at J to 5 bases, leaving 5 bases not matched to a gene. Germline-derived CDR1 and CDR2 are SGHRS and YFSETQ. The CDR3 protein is CASSSTGSHEQYF. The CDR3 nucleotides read TGCGCCAGCAGCTCGACAGGGAGTCACGAGCAGTACTTC.

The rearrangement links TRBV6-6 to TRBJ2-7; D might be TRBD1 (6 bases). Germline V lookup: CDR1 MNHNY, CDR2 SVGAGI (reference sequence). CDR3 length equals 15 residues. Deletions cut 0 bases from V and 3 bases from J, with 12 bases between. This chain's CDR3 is CASSYSRGQVYEQYF. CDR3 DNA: TGTGCCAGCAGTTACTCGAGGGGACAAGTCTACGAGCAGTACTTC.

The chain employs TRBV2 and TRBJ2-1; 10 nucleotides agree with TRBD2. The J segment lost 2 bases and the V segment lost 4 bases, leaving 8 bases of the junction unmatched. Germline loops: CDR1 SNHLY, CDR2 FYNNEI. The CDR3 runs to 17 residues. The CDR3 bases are TGTGCCAGCAGTGCTTCTAGCGGGAGATTCACCTACAATGAGCAGTTCTTC. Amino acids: CASSASSGRFTYNEQFF. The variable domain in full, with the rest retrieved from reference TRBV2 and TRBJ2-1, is EPEVTQTPSHQVTQMGQEVILRCVPISNHLYFYWYRQILGQKVEFLVSFYNNEISEKSEIFDDQFSVERPDGSNFTLKIRSTKLEDSAMYFCASSASSGRFTYNEQFFGPGTRLTVL.

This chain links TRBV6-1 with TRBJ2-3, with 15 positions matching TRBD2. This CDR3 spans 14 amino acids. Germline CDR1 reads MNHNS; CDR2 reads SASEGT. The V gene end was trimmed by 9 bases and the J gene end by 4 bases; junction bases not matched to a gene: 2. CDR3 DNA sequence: TGTGCCAGTGGACTAGCGGGAGGGCCAGATACGCAGTATTTT. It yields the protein CASGLAGGPDTQYF.

CDR3 nucleotides: TGCGCCAGCAGGAAACAGAACACCGGGGAGCTGTTTTTT. It encodes CASRKQNTGELFF. The chain couples TRBV10-1 to TRBJ2-2, with D hard to call. Germline loops: CDR1 WNHNN, CDR2 SYGVQD (reference sequence). Deletions cut 6 bases from V and 1 base from J, with 6 bases between. This CDR3 is 13 amino acids long.

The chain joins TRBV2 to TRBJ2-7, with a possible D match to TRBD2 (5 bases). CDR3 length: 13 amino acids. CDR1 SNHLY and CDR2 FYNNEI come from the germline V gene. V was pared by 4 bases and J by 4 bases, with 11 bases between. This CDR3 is CASSGGLVYEQYF. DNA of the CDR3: TGTGCCAGCAGTGGAGGGTTGGTTTACGAGCAGTACTTC. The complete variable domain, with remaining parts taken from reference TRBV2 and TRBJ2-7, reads EPEVTQTPSHQVTQMGQEVILRCVPISNHLYFYWYRQILGQKVEFLVSFYNNEISEKSEIFDDQFSVERPDGSNFTLKIRSTKLEDSAMYFCASSGGLVYEQYFGPGTRLTVT.

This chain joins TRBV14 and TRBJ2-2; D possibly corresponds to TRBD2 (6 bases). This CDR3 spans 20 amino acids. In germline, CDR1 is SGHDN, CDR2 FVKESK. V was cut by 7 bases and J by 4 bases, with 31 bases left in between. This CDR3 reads CASNDVSYRDPLGGTGELFF. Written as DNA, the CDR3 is TGTGCCAGCAACGACGTCTCCTACCGGGACCCTCTCGGGGGCACCGGGGAGCTGTTTTTT.